The clone carrying this T cell receptor beta chain has only a few counts. Its antigen is unidentified. This sample was taken from a study of response to subunit inactivated influenza vaccine. Regarding the study as a whole: Authors suggested that a seasonal influenza vaccination recruits few new T cells each time.

The CDR3 has 14 amino acids. Trimming cost V 2 bases and J 10 bases, with 12 bases left between them. TCRdb redid the calling of the RT-PCR reads with MiXCR, one entry per CDR3 protein. The table records hundreds of thousands of distinct CDR3 sequences, about a sixth of them present only once. This specimen was PBMCs from blood, taken approximately 13 days after vaccination. The chain couples TRBV12-3 or TRBV12-4 to TRBJ1-6, with D uncertain. The receptor was derived from a man aged 50-59 years who received an inactivated influenza vaccine. The CDR3 spells CASSLKGPYSPLHF. The CDR3, as DNA: TGTGCCAGCAGTTTAAAGGGTCCCTACTCACCCCTCCACTTT.